Listed below are T cell receptor beta chains from one sample, sequenced in a study of cytomegalovirus exposure and HLA in healthy donors. Clones were read by immunoSEQ multiplex PCR, and TCRdb kept only the in-frame ones, dropping some. The table has 150,000 to 200,000 clones, around 68% seen once. The sample consisted of PBMCs. The receptors were gathered from a girl aged 10 to 17 in good health and CMV-seronegative. Both conserved end residues are part of each CDR3. Fields, in order: clone size, D gene, V gene, J gene, CDR3 DNA, CDR3 protein. D genes are given only for firm matches. A row's size may be missing; if present it is once, few, many or a size class.

clone size: NA
D gene: TRBD2
V gene: TRBV7-7
J gene: TRBJ2-1
CDR3 DNA: TGTGCCAGCAGCTCCCGGACTAGCGGATCTGAGCAGTTCTTC
CDR3 protein: CASSSRTSGSEQFF

clone size: NA
D gene: NA
V gene: TRBV18
J gene: TRBJ2-7
CDR3 DNA: TGTGCCAGCTCGCGAGGCCAGGGTTCTGCGTCCTACGAGCAGTACTTC
CDR3 protein: CASSRGQGSASYEQYF

clone size: NA
D gene: NA
V gene: TRBV7-6
J gene: TRBJ1-1
CDR3 DNA: TGTGCCAGCAGCTTTGGGGGGATGAACACTGAAGCTTTCTTT
CDR3 protein: CASSFGGMNTEAFF

clone size: few
D gene: TRBD1
V gene: TRBV4-1
J gene: TRBJ1-1
CDR3 DNA: TGCGCCAGCAGCCAAACAGGGGCCGTGAACACTGAAGCTTTCTTT
CDR3 protein: CASSQTGAVNTEAFF

clone size: NA
D gene: NA
V gene: TRBV19
J gene: TRBJ2-7
CDR3 DNA: TGTGCCAGTAGTTCTCCGGGGTCCTCTCTCGAGCAGTACTTC
CDR3 protein: CASSSPGSSLEQYF

clone size: NA
D gene: NA
V gene: TRBV20-1
J gene: TRBJ1-2
CDR3 DNA: TGCAGTGCTAGACAGGGTTATGGCTACACCTTC
CDR3 protein: CSARQGYGYTF

clone size: NA
D gene: NA
V gene: TRBV29-1
J gene: TRBJ1-5
CDR3 DNA: TGCAGCGTTGAAGTTGAGACAAATCAGCCCCAGCATTTT
CDR3 protein: CSVEVETNQPQHF

clone size: NA
D gene: NA
V gene: TRBV27
J gene: TRBJ1-4
CDR3 DNA: TGTGCCAGCAGTGCCGTGACAGATGATAATGAAAAACTGTTTTTT
CDR3 protein: CASSAVTDDNEKLFF

clone size: NA
D gene: NA
V gene: TRBV2
J gene: TRBJ2-3
CDR3 DNA: TGTGCCAGCAATGGAGGGACAGATACGCAGTATTTT
CDR3 protein: CASNGGTDTQYF

clone size: few
D gene: NA
V gene: TRBV7-8
J gene: TRBJ1-4
CDR3 DNA: TGTGCCAGCAGCCTACGGAGGCCTAATGAAAAACTGTTTTTT
CDR3 protein: CASSLRRPNEKLFF

clone size: NA
D gene: NA
V gene: TRBV27
J gene: TRBJ2-2
CDR3 DNA: TGTGCCAGCACCTGGGGGGGCGACACCGGGGAGCTGTTTTTT
CDR3 protein: CASTWGGDTGELFF

clone size: NA
D gene: TRBD2
V gene: TRBV29-1
J gene: TRBJ2-1
CDR3 DNA: TGCAGCGTTACTACGGGACTAGCGAGTGAGCAGTTCTTC
CDR3 protein: CSVTTGLASEQFF

clone size: NA
D gene: NA
V gene: TRBV6-5
J gene: TRBJ1-3
CDR3 DNA: TGTGCCAGCAGTTACCCGGGTGGAAACACCATATATTTT
CDR3 protein: CASSYPGGNTIYF

clone size: NA
D gene: TRBD1
V gene: TRBV9
J gene: TRBJ1-5
CDR3 DNA: TGTGCCAGCAGCCTAACGTGGGGACAGCCTCTCCGTCAGCCCCAGCATTTT
CDR3 protein: CASSLTWGQPLRQPQHF

clone size: NA
D gene: NA
V gene: TRBV25-1
J gene: TRBJ2-2
CDR3 DNA: TGTGCCAGCAGTGAATTTCTGGGCCACACCGGGGAGCTGTTTTTT
CDR3 protein: CASSEFLGHTGELFF

clone size: NA
D gene: TRBD1
V gene: TRBV7-8
J gene: TRBJ2-7
CDR3 DNA: TGTGCCAGCAGCTTAGGATTCCCGGGACAGGGGGGGTACGAGCAGTACTTC
CDR3 protein: CASSLGFPGQGGYEQYF

clone size: once
D gene: NA
V gene: TRBV2
J gene: TRBJ2-1
CDR3 DNA: TGTGCCGACCCGCGGACACAGCAGTTCTTC
CDR3 protein: CADPRTQQFF

clone size: NA
D gene: TRBD1
V gene: TRBV7-9
J gene: TRBJ1-4
CDR3 DNA: TGTGCCAGCGGCCGTAGGGGACAGATCACTACTAATGAAAAACTGTTTTTT
CDR3 protein: CASGRRGQITTNEKLFF

clone size: NA
D gene: NA
V gene: TRBV18
J gene: TRBJ2-7
CDR3 DNA: TGTGCCAGCTCACCACCTGGGACTTCGCGATCCGAGCAGTACTTC
CDR3 protein: CASSPPGTSRSEQYF

clone size: NA
D gene: TRBD1
V gene: TRBV5-1
J gene: TRBJ1-2
CDR3 DNA: TGCGCCAGCAGCGTGGGACAGGGGGCTGGAGGCTACACCTTC
CDR3 protein: CASSVGQGAGGYTF

clone size: NA
D gene: TRBD1
V gene: TRBV29-1
J gene: TRBJ2-1
CDR3 DNA: TGCAGCGCTCACCGGACAGGGGAGTATGATGAGCAGTTCTTC
CDR3 protein: CSAHRTGEYDEQFF

clone size: NA
D gene: NA
V gene: TRBV18
J gene: TRBJ2-1
CDR3 DNA: TGTGCCAGCTCACGAAACCTGGGACATCACGAGCAGTTCTTC
CDR3 protein: CASSRNLGHHEQFF

clone size: NA
D gene: TRBD1
V gene: TRBV7-2
J gene: TRBJ1-6
CDR3 DNA: TGTGCCAGCAGCGACAAATCGACAGGGCCCCAGTCACCCCTCCACTTT
CDR3 protein: CASSDKSTGPQSPLHF

clone size: NA
D gene: TRBD1
V gene: TRBV5-1
J gene: TRBJ2-2
CDR3 DNA: TGCGCCAGCAGTTTCCAGGGGGCTCCCGGGGAGCTGTTTTTT
CDR3 protein: CASSFQGAPGELFF

clone size: NA
D gene: NA
V gene: TRBV5-6
J gene: TRBJ1-6
CDR3 DNA: TGTGCCAGCAGCGTCCGGGTCCTACTAGCCAGCTCCTATAATTCACCCCTCCACTTT
CDR3 protein: CASSVRVLLASSYNSPLHF

clone size: NA
D gene: NA
V gene: TRBV4-1
J gene: TRBJ1-1
CDR3 DNA: TGCGCCAGCAGCCAAGACCAGGACACTGAAGCTTTCTTT
CDR3 protein: CASSQDQDTEAFF